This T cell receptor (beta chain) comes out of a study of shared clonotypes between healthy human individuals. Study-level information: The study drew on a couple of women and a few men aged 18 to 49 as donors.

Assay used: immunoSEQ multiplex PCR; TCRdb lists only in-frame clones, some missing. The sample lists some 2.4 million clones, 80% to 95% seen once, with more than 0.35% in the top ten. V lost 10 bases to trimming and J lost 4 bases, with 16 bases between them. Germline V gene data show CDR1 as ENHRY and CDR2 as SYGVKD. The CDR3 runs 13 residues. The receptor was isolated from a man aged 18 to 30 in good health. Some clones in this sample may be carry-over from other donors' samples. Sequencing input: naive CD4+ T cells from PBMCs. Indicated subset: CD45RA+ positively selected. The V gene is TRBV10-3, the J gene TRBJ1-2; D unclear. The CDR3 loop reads CATAGTESYGYTF. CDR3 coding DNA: TGTGCCACCGCGGGTACGGAATCCTATGGCTACACCTTC.